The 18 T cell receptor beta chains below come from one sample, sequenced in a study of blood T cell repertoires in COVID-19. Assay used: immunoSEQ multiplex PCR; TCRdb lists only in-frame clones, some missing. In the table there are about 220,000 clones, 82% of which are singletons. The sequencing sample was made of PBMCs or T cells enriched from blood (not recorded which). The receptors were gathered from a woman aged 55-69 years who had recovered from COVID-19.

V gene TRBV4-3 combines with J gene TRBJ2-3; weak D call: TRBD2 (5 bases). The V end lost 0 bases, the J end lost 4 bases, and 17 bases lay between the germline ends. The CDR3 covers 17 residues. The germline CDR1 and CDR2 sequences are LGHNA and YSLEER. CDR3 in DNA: TGCGCCAGCAGCCAAGATTACGGACTGTCAGTTGCAGATACGCAGTATTTT. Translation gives CASSQDYGLSVADTQYF.

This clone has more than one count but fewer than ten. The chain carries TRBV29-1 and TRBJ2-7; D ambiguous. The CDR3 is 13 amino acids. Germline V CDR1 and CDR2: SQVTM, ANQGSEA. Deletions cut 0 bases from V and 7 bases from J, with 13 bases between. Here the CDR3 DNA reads TGCAGCGTTGAAGATTTTCACAGTTCGGAGCAGTACTTC. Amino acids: CSVEDFHSSEQYF.

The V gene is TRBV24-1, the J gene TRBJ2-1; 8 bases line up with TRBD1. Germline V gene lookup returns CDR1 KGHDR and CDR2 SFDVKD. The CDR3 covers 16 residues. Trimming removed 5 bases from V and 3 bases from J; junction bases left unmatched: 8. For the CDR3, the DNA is TGTGCCACCAGTGCCGCAGGGGGCGCGGGCTACAATGAGCAGTTCTTC. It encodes CATSAAGGAGYNEQFF.

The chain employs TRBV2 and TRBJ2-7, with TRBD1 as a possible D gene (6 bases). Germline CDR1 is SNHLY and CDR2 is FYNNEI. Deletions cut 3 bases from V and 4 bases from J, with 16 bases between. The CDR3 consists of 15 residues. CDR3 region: CASSENAGASYEQYF. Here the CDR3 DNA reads TGTGCCAGCAGTGAGAACGCAGGGGCAAGTTACGAGCAGTACTTC. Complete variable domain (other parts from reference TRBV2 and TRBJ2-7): EPEVTQTPSHQVTQMGQEVILRCVPISNHLYFYWYRQILGQKVEFLVSFYNNEISEKSEIFDDQFSVERPDGSNFTLKIRSTKLEDSAMYFCASSENAGASYEQYFGPGTRLTVT.

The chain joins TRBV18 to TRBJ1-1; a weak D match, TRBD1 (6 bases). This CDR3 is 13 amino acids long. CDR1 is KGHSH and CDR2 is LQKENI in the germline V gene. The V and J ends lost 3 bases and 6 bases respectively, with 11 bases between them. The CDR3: CASSPGAGAEAFF. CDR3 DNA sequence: TGTGCCAGCTCACCTGGCGCAGGGGCTGAAGCTTTCTTT. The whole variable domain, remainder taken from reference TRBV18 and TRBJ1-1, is NAGVMQNPRHLVRRRGQEARLRCSPMKGHSHVYWYRQLPEEGLKFMVYLQKENIIDESGMPKERFSAEFPKEGPSILRIQQVVRGDSAAYFCASSPGAGAEAFFGQGTRLTVV.

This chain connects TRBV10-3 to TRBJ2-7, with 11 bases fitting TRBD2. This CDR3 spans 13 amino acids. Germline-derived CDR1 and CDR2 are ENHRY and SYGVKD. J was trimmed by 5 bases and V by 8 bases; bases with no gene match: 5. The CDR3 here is CAIGEGLADEQYF. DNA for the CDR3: TGTGCCATCGGGGAGGGACTAGCGGACGAGCAGTACTTC.

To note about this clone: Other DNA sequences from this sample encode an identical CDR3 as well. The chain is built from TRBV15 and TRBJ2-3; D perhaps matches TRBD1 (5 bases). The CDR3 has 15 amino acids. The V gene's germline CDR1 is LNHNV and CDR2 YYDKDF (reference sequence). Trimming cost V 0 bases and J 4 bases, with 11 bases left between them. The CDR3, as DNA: TGTGCCACCAGCAGAGATAGGGGCCCGGCAGATACGCAGTATTTT. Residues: CATSRDRGPADTQYF.

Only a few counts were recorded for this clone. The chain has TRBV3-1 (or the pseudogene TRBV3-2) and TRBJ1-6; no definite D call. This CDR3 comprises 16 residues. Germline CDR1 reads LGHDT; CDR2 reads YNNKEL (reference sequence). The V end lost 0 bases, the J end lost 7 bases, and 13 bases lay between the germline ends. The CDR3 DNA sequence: TGTGCCAGCAGCCAAGATCTAGGGAGGGTCAATTCACCCCTCCACTTT. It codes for CASSQDLGRVNSPLHF.

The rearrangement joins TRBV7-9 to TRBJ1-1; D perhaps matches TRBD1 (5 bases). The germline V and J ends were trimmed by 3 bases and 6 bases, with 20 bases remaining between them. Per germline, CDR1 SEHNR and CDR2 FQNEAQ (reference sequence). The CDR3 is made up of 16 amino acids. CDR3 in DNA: TGTGCCAGCAGCTTCGGGAGAACAGGACGTCAAGCTGAAGCTTTCTTT. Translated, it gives CASSFGRTGRQAEAFF.

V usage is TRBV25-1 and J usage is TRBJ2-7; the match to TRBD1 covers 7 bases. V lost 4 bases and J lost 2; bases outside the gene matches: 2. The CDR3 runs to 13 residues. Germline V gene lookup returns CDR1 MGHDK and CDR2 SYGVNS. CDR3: CASSGTGTYEQYF. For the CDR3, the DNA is TGTGCCAGCAGTGGGACAGGCACCTACGAGCAGTACTTC.

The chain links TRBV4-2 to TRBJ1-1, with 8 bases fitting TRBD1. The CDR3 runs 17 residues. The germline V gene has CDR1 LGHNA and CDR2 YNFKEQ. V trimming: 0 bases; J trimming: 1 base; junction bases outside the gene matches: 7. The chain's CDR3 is CASSQDSTTGGNTEAFF. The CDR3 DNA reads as TGTGCCAGCAGCCAAGATTCGACTACAGGGGGGAACACTGAAGCTTTCTTT.

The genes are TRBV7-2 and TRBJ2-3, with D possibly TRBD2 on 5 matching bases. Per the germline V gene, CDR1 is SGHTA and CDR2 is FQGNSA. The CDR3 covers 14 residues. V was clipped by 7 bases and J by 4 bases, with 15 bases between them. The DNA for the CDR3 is TGTGCCAGCACCTCCCCCTGGGAGCCAGATACGCAGTATTTT. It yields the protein CASTSPWEPDTQYF. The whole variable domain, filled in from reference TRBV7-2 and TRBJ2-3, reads GAGVSQSPSNKVTEKGKDVELRCDPISGHTALYWYRQSLGQGLEFLIYFQGNSAPDKSGLPSDRFSAERTGGSVSTLTIQRTQQEDSAVYLCASTSPWEPDTQYFGPGTRLTVL.

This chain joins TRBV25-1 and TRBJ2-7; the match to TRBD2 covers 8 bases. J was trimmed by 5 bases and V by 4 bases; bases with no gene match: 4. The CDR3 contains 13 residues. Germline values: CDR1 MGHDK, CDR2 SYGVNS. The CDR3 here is CASSVGGGNEQYF. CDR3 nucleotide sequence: TGTGCCAGCAGTGTCGGCGGGGGGAACGAGCAGTACTTC.

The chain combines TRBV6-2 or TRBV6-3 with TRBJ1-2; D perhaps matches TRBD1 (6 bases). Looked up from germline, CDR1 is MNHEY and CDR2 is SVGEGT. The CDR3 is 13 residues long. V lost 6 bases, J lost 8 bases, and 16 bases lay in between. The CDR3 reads CASSNGGARGYTF. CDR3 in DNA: TGTGCCAGCAGCAACGGGGGGGCGCGAGGCTACACCTTC.

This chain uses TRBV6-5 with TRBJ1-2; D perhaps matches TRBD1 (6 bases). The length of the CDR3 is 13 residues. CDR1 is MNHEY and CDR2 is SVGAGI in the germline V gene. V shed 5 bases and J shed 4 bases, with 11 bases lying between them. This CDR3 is CASSQGQIYGYTF. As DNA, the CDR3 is TGTGCCAGCAGTCAGGGACAAATCTATGGCTACACCTTC.

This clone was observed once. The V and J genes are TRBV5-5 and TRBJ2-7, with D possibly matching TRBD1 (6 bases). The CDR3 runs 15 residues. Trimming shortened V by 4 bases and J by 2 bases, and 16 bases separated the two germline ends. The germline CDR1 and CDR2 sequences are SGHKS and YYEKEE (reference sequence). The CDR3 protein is CASSPGLDSAYEQYF. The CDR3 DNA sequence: TGTGCCAGCAGCCCAGGTTTGGACAGCGCCTACGAGCAGTACTTC.

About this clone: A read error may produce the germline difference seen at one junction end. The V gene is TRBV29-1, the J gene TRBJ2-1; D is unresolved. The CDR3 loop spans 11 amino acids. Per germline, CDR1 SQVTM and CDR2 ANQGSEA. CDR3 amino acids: CRVDMRFEQFF. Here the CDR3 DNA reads TGCAGAGTTGATATGCGATTTGAGCAGTTCTTC.

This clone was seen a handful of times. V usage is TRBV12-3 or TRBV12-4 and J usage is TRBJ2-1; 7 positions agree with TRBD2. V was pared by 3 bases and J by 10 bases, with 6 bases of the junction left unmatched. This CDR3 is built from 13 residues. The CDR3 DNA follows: TGTGCCAGCAGTTTCGACGCCGGGGGGGAGCAGTTCTTC. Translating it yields CASSFDAGGEQFF.